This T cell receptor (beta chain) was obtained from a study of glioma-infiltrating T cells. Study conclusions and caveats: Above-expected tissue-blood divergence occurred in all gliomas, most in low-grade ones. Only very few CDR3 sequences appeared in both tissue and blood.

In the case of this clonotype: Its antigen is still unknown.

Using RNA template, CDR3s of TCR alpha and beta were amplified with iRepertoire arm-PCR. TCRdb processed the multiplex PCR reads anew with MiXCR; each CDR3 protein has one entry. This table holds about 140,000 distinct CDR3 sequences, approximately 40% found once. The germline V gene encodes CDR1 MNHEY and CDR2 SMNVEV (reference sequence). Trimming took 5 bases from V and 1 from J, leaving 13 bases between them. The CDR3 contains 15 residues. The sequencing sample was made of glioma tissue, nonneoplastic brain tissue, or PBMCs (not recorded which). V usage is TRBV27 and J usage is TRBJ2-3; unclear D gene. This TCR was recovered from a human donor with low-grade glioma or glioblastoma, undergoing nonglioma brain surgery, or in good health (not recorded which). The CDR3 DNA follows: TGTGCCAGCAGTCTGTATAAAACCGGCACAGATACGCAGTATTTT. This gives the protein CASSLYKTGTDTQYF.